The 27 T cell receptor beta chains listed next were all sequenced from one sample in a study of blood T cell repertoires in COVID-19. Using immunoSEQ multiplex PCR, the repertoire was profiled, and TCRdb retains in-frame clones only, with some absent. The data show 400,000 to 450,000 clones, around 89% seen once. Sequencing was performed on peripheral blood. These receptors came from a woman aged 40 to 50 with COVID-19, enrolled during active disease.

Note on this clone: The junction and the germline gene differ at one end; a read error may be behind it. This chain links TRBV7-7 with TRBJ2-1; TRBD2 is a possible D gene (5 bases). The CDR3 runs 15 residues. The V gene's germline CDR1 is SSHAT and CDR2 FNYEAQ (reference sequence). Here the CDR3 DNA reads TGTGCTAGCAGCTTAAATACGGTCGGGGTCGGAGAGCAGTTCTTC. Translation: CASSLNTVGVGEQFF.

This chain uses TRBV9 with TRBJ2-7; no reliable D call. V lost 3 bases, J lost 2 bases, and 9 bases lay in between. Germline V gene data show CDR1 as SGDLS and CDR2 as YYNGEE. This CDR3 comprises 13 residues. The CDR3 loop is CASSASATYEQYF. The CDR3 DNA follows: TGTGCCAGCAGCGCAAGCGCCACCTACGAGCAGTACTTC.

The chain recombines TRBV27 with TRBJ1-6; D possibly corresponds to TRBD1 (5 bases). CDR3 length: 14 amino acids. V was pared by 5 bases and J by 12 bases, with 17 bases between. Germline-derived CDR1 and CDR2 are MNHEY and SMNVEV (reference sequence). The CDR3 reads CASSQGARFGPLHF. Here the CDR3 DNA reads TGTGCCAGCAGTCAAGGGGCCAGATTCGGACCCCTCCACTTT.

The chain links TRBV14 to TRBJ1-2, with D possibly being TRBD1 (5 bases). V lost 4 bases and J 2 bases, leaving 11 bases between the germline ends. The germline gives CDR1 SGHDN, CDR2 FVKESK. The CDR3 loop spans 14 amino acids. The CDR3 loop is CASSLRAGNYGYTF. The CDR3 DNA follows: TGTGCCAGCAGCCTCCGTGCAGGGAACTATGGCTACACCTTC.

The chain employs TRBV6-5 and TRBJ1-6; D not resolved. CDR3 length equals 14 residues. V shed 6 bases and J shed 0 bases, with 6 bases lying between them. Germline loops: CDR1 MNHEY, CDR2 SVGAGI. This chain's CDR3 is CASSVSSYNSPLHF. In DNA, the CDR3 is TGTGCCAGCAGCGTTAGCTCCTATAATTCACCCCTCCACTTT.

The chain has TRBV27 and TRBJ2-1; no firm D call. Per germline, CDR1 MNHEY and CDR2 SMNVEV (reference sequence). V was pared by 4 bases and J by 3 bases, with 13 bases between. CDR3 length equals 15 residues. DNA for the CDR3: TGTGCCAGCAGTTCTGTGTGGAGTGGCTACAATGAGCAGTTCTTC. It specifies CASSSVWSGYNEQFF.

This chain uses TRBV28 with TRBJ1-5; 7 positions agree with TRBD1. The CDR3 spans 14 residues. J was trimmed by 2 bases and V by 5 bases; bases with no gene match: 3. The germline V gene has CDR1 MDHEN and CDR2 SYDVKM. The CDR3 sequence: CASSPGTGNQPQHF. For the CDR3, the DNA is TGTGCCAGCAGTCCAGGGACAGGCAATCAGCCCCAGCATTTT.

Concerning this clone itself: This sample includes further DNA sequences coding for the same CDR3. This chain joins TRBV9 and TRBJ1-1; D unclear. Germline CDR1 reads SGDLS; CDR2 reads YYNGEE. V dropped 0 bases and J dropped 2 bases, with 5 bases sitting between them. CDR3 length: 13 residues. DNA of the CDR3: TGTGCCAGCAGCGTAGGCAGAAACACTGAAGCTTTCTTT. Its translation is CASSVGRNTEAFF.

V and J are TRBV6-6 and TRBJ1-6, with unresolved D. V lost 6 bases and J lost 2, with 11 bases in between. The CDR3 runs to 15 residues. Germline loops: CDR1 MNHNY, CDR2 SVGAGI (reference sequence). DNA for the CDR3: TGTGCCAGCAGGTCCGGGCGGGCCTATAATTCACCCCTCCACTTT. Its protein product is CASRSGRAYNSPLHF.

J is TRBJ1-4 and V is TRBV28, with TRBD1 matching over 8 bases. Germline V lookup: CDR1 MDHEN, CDR2 SYDVKM. Trimming at V came to 6 bases and at J to 11 bases, leaving 14 bases not matched to a gene. This CDR3 contains 15 residues. The CDR3 DNA reads as TGTGCCAGCAGGGTGGACAGGGTAATTCATGGGAAACTGTTTTTT. This codes for CASRVDRVIHGKLFF.

The chain recombines TRBV28 with TRBJ1-1; a weak D match, TRBD1 (5 bases). CDR3 length: 14 residues. The V and J ends lost 6 bases and 1 base respectively, with 12 bases between them. Per the germline V gene, CDR1 is MDHEN and CDR2 is SYDVKM. CDR3 nucleotides: TGTGCCAGCAGCCGCCAGGGATGGAACACTGAAGCTTTCTTT. As protein: CASSRQGWNTEAFF.

V and J are TRBV19 and TRBJ1-4; D may be TRBD1 (6 bases). Germline V gene sequence: CDR1 LNHDA, CDR2 SQIVND (reference sequence). The CDR3 is 19 residues long. Trimming took off 3 bases at V and 0 bases at J, with 20 bases between the two ends. The CDR3 sequence is CASSIGQLGAPATNEKLFF. Here the CDR3 DNA reads TGTGCCAGTAGTATCGGACAGTTAGGCGCCCCAGCAACTAATGAAAAACTGTTTTTT.

This clone was seen a few times. This chain connects TRBV7-9 to TRBJ1-2; D is unclear. The CDR3 covers 15 residues. Trimming removed 4 bases from V and 6 bases from J, with 18 bases in between. Germline lookup yields CDR1 SEHNR and CDR2 FQNEAQ (reference sequence). The DNA for the CDR3 is TGTGCCAGCAGCTCCCTGGACTACGGCGTGCATGGCTACACCTTC. It encodes CASSSLDYGVHGYTF.

The chain uses TRBV6-1 and TRBJ1-2; no clear D gene. The V end lost 1 base, the J end lost 4 bases, and 10 bases lay between the germline ends. CDR3 length: 14 residues. Germline-derived CDR1 and CDR2 are MNHNS and SASEGT. The DNA of the CDR3 is TGTGCCAGCAGTGAAGGTACAGTTTTCTATGGCTACACCTTC. This translates into CASSEGTVFYGYTF.

The gene calls are TRBV30 and TRBJ2-1; D perhaps matches TRBD1 (7 bases). The CDR3 is 14 residues long. The V and J ends lost 2 bases and 2 bases respectively, with 10 bases between them. Germline V gene sequence: CDR1 GTSNPN, CDR2 SVGIG (reference sequence). The CDR3 region has the DNA TGTGCCTGGAGTAGCAGGGGGGCCTACAATGAGCAGTTCTTC. It translates to CAWSSRGAYNEQFF.

This chain connects TRBV4-3 to TRBJ2-5; TRBD1 might be the D (7 bases). This CDR3 region has 14 residues. CDR1 and CDR2 from the germline V gene are LGHNA and YSLEER. The V end was cut by 4 bases, the J end by 4 bases, with 13 bases between. The DNA for the CDR3 is TGCGCCAGCAGCCTGGCGGGACAGAGAGAGACCCAGTACTTC. It yields the protein CASSLAGQRETQYF.

The table lists this clone with a few counts. V and J are TRBV27 and TRBJ2-7; 7 nucleotides align to TRBD2. The CDR3 covers 18 residues. CDR1 and CDR2 from the germline V gene are MNHEY and SMNVEV (reference sequence). V gave up 5 bases and J gave up 7 bases; unmatched junction bases: 23. CDR3 in amino acids: CASSPSTLLADKREEQYF. The CDR3 nucleotides read TGTGCCAGCAGTCCAAGCACGCTCCTAGCGGACAAAAGGGAAGAGCAGTACTTC.

The V call is TRBV4-1, the J call TRBJ2-2; maybe TRBD1 (6 bases). CDR1 is MGHRA, CDR2 YSYEKL, per germline. The CDR3 has 14 amino acids. V was clipped by 1 base and J by 7 bases, with 10 bases between them. This CDR3 reads CASSQVKGDGELFF. For the CDR3, the DNA is TGCGCCAGCAGCCAAGTAAAGGGGGACGGGGAGCTGTTTTTT.

This clone occurred a few times. This chain uses TRBV6-2 or TRBV6-3 with TRBJ1-2; TRBD1 agrees at 9 bases. From germline, CDR1 is MNHEY and CDR2 SVGEGT. Trimming removed 5 bases from V and 7 bases from J; junction bases left unmatched: 8. This CDR3 region has 14 residues. The CDR3 region is CASSLRGQGSGYTF. In DNA form, the CDR3 reads TGTGCCAGCAGTCTCCGAGGACAGGGGTCTGGCTACACCTTC.

The chain carries TRBV9 and TRBJ1-1, with a possible D match to TRBD1 (6 bases). The CDR3 length is 14 residues. CDR1 is SGDLS and CDR2 is YYNGEE in the germline V gene. V was shortened by 5 bases and J by 4 bases, with 15 bases between the two germline ends. CDR3 sequence: CASRPTGIGTEAFF. DNA for the CDR3: TGTGCCAGCAGACCCACAGGGATCGGCACTGAAGCTTTCTTT.

This clone has a single count. The rearrangement uses TRBV3-1 (or the pseudogene TRBV3-2) and TRBJ2-7; a weak D match, TRBD2 (7 bases). V was cut by 8 bases and J by 4 bases, with 18 bases left in between. In germline, CDR1 is LGHDT, CDR2 YNNKEL (reference sequence). The CDR3 totals 14 residues. CDR3 sequence (DNA): TGTGCCAGCCGCCGTGGGGGGGCTACTTACGAGCAGTACTTC. Translation: CASRRGGATYEQYF.

The chain employs TRBV28 and TRBJ1-2; 7 bases are shared with TRBD1. There are 13 residues in the CDR3. The germline CDR1 and CDR2 sequences are MDHEN and SYDVKM. The J segment lost 0 bases and the V segment lost 11 bases, leaving 6 bases of the junction unmatched. CDR3 protein: CAVLDRANYGYTF. CDR3 DNA: TGTGCCGTCCTCGACAGGGCTAACTATGGCTACACCTTC.

This chain uses TRBV5-1 with TRBJ1-4, with D possibly being TRBD1 (6 bases). There are 15 residues in the CDR3. Looked up from germline, CDR1 is SGHRS and CDR2 is YFSETQ. The ends were cut back, 0 bases at V and 2 bases at J, with 8 bases in the middle. The CDR3 DNA reads TGCGCCAGCAGCTTGGGCGGACAGACTAATGAAAAACTGTTTTTT. Protein: CASSLGGQTNEKLFF. Looking up the rest from reference TRBV5-1 and TRBJ1-4 gives the full variable domain: KAGVTQTPRYLIKTRGQQVTLSCSPISGHRSVSWYQQTPGQGLQFLFEYFSETQRNKGNFPGRFSGRQFSNSRSEMNVSTLELGDSALYLCASSLGGQTNEKLFFGSGTQLSVL.

This clone was seen many times. This rearrangement joins TRBV7-9 to TRBJ1-1; TRBD1 agrees at 8 bases. The germline V gene encodes CDR1 SEHNR and CDR2 FQNEAQ (reference sequence). After removal of 4 bases from V and 7 bases from J, the junction contained 5 bases not matched to a gene. The CDR3 loop spans 13 amino acids. The CDR3 sequence: CASSSRQGFEAFF. In DNA form, the CDR3 reads TGTGCCAGCAGCTCGAGACAGGGGTTTGAAGCTTTCTTT.

Only a few counts were recorded for this clone. V usage is TRBV30 and J usage is TRBJ1-1; D is perhaps TRBD1 (5 bases). CDR3 length: 15 amino acids. Trimming shortened V by 3 bases and J by 1 base, and 15 bases separated the two germline ends. Germline V gene sequence: CDR1 GTSNPN, CDR2 SVGIG (reference sequence). DNA for the CDR3: TGTGCCTGGAGCCATCGGGGGAACCGGAACACTGAAGCTTTCTTT. It yields the protein CAWSHRGNRNTEAFF. Using reference TRBV30 and TRBJ1-1 for the parts outside the CDR3, the full variable domain is SQTIHQWPATLVQPVGSPLSLECTVEGTSNPNLYWYRQAAGRGLQLLFYSVGIGQISSEVPQNLSASRPQDRQFILSSKKLLLSDSGFYLCAWSHRGNRNTEAFFGQGTRLTVV.

This rearrangement joins TRBV7-6 to TRBJ2-2; no reliable D call. The germline V gene encodes CDR1 SGHVS and CDR2 FNYEAQ. This CDR3 has 16 amino acids. With 2 bases removed from V and 4 bases from J, the gap between germline ends came to 14 bases. Written as DNA, the CDR3 is TGTGCCAGCAGCTTACCAACGCCGGGTCCCACCGGGGAGCTGTTTTTT. This gives the protein CASSLPTPGPTGELFF. The whole variable domain, remainder taken from reference TRBV7-6 and TRBJ2-2, is GAGVSQSPRYKVTKRGQDVALRCDPISGHVSLYWYRQALGQGPEFLTYFNYEAQQDKSGLPNDRFSAERPEGSISTLTIQRTEQRDSAMYRCASSLPTPGPTGELFFGEGSRLTVL.

The chain links TRBV28 to TRBJ1-2; 11 bases are a match to TRBD1. Germline V lookup: CDR1 MDHEN, CDR2 SYDVKM. Trimming cost V 6 bases and J 3 bases; bases outside gene matches: 6. The CDR3 covers 15 residues. The CDR3 coding sequence is TGTGCCAGCAGCCTGGACAGGGGGCAGGACTATGGCTACACCTTC. Protein product: CASSLDRGQDYGYTF.